These 17 T cell receptor beta chains came from one sample sequenced in a study of neurological immune-mediated disorders. MiXCR was run by TCRdb on the 5' RACE reads, yielding one entry per CDR3 protein. The sample consists of 50,000 to 70,000 distinct CDR3 sequences, almost 3.5% of them appearing once. The source material was PBMCs. The receptors originated from a man between 40 and 49 years old with multiple sclerosis.

This clonotype was picked up many times. The rearrangement links TRBV5-6 to TRBJ1-2; D uncertain. Looked up from germline, CDR1 is SGHDT and CDR2 is YYEEEE. This CDR3 has 12 amino acids. V lost 0 bases, J lost 8 bases, and 8 bases lay in between. For the CDR3, the DNA is TGTGCCAGCAGCTTGGGGACGATCGGCTACACCTTC. Protein product: CASSLGTIGYTF.

There are many counts of this clonotype. J is TRBJ1-4 and V is TRBV12-3 or TRBV12-4; D may be TRBD1 (5 bases). The CDR3 sequence is 15 residues long. V was trimmed by 2 bases and J by 5 bases, leaving 12 bases between them. CDR3 coding DNA: TGTGCCAGCAGTTTATCTCCGGGACGGAATGAAAAACTGTTTTTT. Translated, it gives CASSLSPGRNEKLFF.

J is TRBJ1-1 and V is TRBV18; 9 nucleotides align to TRBD1. Germline CDR1 is KGHSH and CDR2 is LQKENI. The CDR3 is made up of 13 amino acids. J lost 6 bases, V lost 6 bases, and 5 bases had no gene match. CDR3 in DNA: TGTGCCAGCTCGCTTGACAGGGGGGCTGAAGCTTTCTTT. As protein: CASSLDRGAEAFF. The full variable domain, with the rest looked up from reference TRBV18 and TRBJ1-1, is NAGVMQNPRHLVRRRGQEARLRCSPMKGHSHVYWYRQLPEEGLKFMVYLQKENIIDESGMPKERFSAEFPKEGPSILRIQQVVRGDSAAYFCASSLDRGAEAFFGQGTRLTVV.

There are many counts of this clonotype. CDR3 bases: TGTGCCAGCAATTGGGTGAGCACTGAAGCTTTCTTT. This codes for CASNWVSTEAFF. V is TRBV12-3 or TRBV12-4 and J is TRBJ1-1; D gene ambiguous. The V and J ends lost 7 bases and 4 bases respectively, with 10 bases between them. This CDR3 contains 12 residues.

Ten or more counts support this clonotype. The chain joins TRBV20-1 to TRBJ2-5; D not resolved. V dropped 3 bases and J dropped 1 base, with 12 bases sitting between them. Germline V CDR1 and CDR2: DFQATT, SNEGSKA (reference sequence). There are 14 residues in the CDR3. The CDR3 loop reads CSASDGGVQETQYF. The DNA of the CDR3 is TGCAGTGCTAGCGATGGTGGAGTCCAAGAGACCCAGTACTTC.

The table lists this clonotype with many counts. The V gene is TRBV29-1, the J gene TRBJ1-1; 7 nucleotides match TRBD1. Germline V gives CDR1 SQVTM, CDR2 ANQGSEA. CDR3 length: 13 residues. The V gene end was trimmed by 7 bases and the J gene end by 3 bases; junction bases not matched to a gene: 8. The CDR3 DNA reads TGCAGCGACCAGGGGGGATGGGACACTGAAGCTTTCTTT. Protein sequence: CSDQGGWDTEAFF.

In this sample, this clonotype turned up many times. A much larger clonotype is one base distant, so this may be a read error. V gene TRBV20-1 combines with J gene TRBJ1-2; 7 nucleotides match TRBD1. Per germline, CDR1 DFQATT and CDR2 SNEGSKA (reference sequence). The CDR3 totals 12 residues. In nucleotides, the CDR3 is TGCAGCAAAAAACAGGGGAACTATGGCTACACCTTC. Its protein product is CSKKQGNYGYTF.

This clonotype was seen ten or more times. This chain links TRBV7-9 with TRBJ2-5; TRBD1 might be the D (6 bases). Trimming left V 5 bases short and J 5 bases short, with 15 bases between. Germline loops: CDR1 SEHNR, CDR2 FQNEAQ (reference sequence). The CDR3 runs 14 residues. The CDR3 DNA follows: TGTGCCAGCAGCCCCGGACAGACCAGGGAGACCCAGTACTTC. This sequence encodes CASSPGQTRETQYF.

This clonotype occurred a few times. V and J are TRBV30 and TRBJ2-1; 12 positions agree with TRBD2. The germline V gene encodes CDR1 GTSNPN and CDR2 SVGIG (reference sequence). The CDR3 spans 14 residues. The ends lost 2 bases at V and 9 bases at J; junction bases unmatched: 5. The CDR3 here is CAWSRTSGVGEQFF. CDR3 nucleotides: TGTGCCTGGAGTAGGACTAGCGGGGTTGGTGAGCAGTTCTTC.

This clonotype was observed many times. This chain joins TRBV5-1 and TRBJ2-2; no reliable D call. The germline V and J ends were trimmed by 0 bases and 0 bases, with 9 bases remaining between them. Germline V CDR1 and CDR2: SGHRS, YFSETQ. The CDR3 contains 16 residues. CDR3 sequence: CASSLAGVANTGELFF. Here the CDR3 DNA reads TGCGCCAGCAGCTTGGCAGGCGTCGCGAACACCGGGGAGCTGTTTTTT.

Comments on this clonotype: This may be a read error: a much more frequent sequence differs by one nucleotide. V usage is TRBV20-1 and J usage is TRBJ1-6, with D possibly being TRBD1 (5 bases). The CDR3 runs 12 residues. Looked up from germline, CDR1 is DFQATT and CDR2 is SNEGSKA (reference sequence). V was clipped by 7 bases and J by 10 bases, with 14 bases between them. This CDR3 is CSERTLSSPLHF. The CDR3 DNA reads TGCAGTGAACGGACACTGTCCTCACCCCTCCACTTT.

The sample holds many counts of this clonotype. J is TRBJ1-2 and V is TRBV5-1; D is uncertain. Germline CDR1 and CDR2: SGHRS and YFSETQ. V lost 0 bases and J lost 2, with 8 bases in between. The CDR3 is made up of 14 amino acids. CDR3 bases: TGCGCCAGCAGCTTGGATTTGGGGAACTATGGCTACACCTTC. Translating gives CASSLDLGNYGYTF.

This clonotype appeared many times. This chain joins TRBV10-3 and TRBJ1-6; D not certain. Between the trimmed V and J ends, which lost 10 bases and 7 bases, there was a span of 17 bases. This CDR3 comprises 14 residues. Per the germline V gene, CDR1 is ENHRY and CDR2 is SYGVKD. CDR3: CATGREVENSPLHF. The DNA for the CDR3 is TGTGCCACGGGCCGGGAGGTTGAAAATTCACCCCTCCACTTT.

This clonotype was counted ten times or more. The chain couples TRBV20-1 to TRBJ1-1; TRBD1 matches 7 bases. V was clipped by 5 bases and J by 7 bases; unmatched bases: 10. The germline gives CDR1 DFQATT, CDR2 SNEGSKA (reference sequence). The CDR3 covers 13 residues. The CDR3 DNA reads TGCAGTGCTCTCGACAGGGTGGAGCATGAAGCTTTCTTT. Translating gives CSALDRVEHEAFF.

This clonotype was found many times. The V and J genes are TRBV2 and TRBJ1-1; maybe TRBD1 (5 bases). Looked up from germline, CDR1 is SNHLY and CDR2 is FYNNEI. The length of the CDR3 is 10 residues. The CDR3, as DNA: TGTGCGTTCGGGGGGACTGAAGCTTTCTTT. Translating gives CAFGGTEAFF.

This clonotype showed up many times. The V and J genes are TRBV10-3 and TRBJ2-2; maybe TRBD2 (5 bases). The V gene lost 10 bases and the J gene lost 8 bases, with 11 bases spanning the gap. Germline V gives CDR1 ENHRY, CDR2 SYGVKD. The CDR3 loop spans 11 amino acids. The CDR3 reads CATARTGELFF. Here the CDR3 DNA reads TGTGCCACCGCTCGGACTGGGGAGCTGTTTTTT.

This clonotype appeared many times. The chain combines TRBV12-3 or TRBV12-4 with TRBJ1-2; 7 nucleotides match TRBD1. J lost 7 bases, V lost 7 bases, and 9 bases had no gene match. The CDR3 contains 13 residues. The CDR3 DNA reads as TGTGCCAGCATGCTATCAGGGGGTGCTGGCTACACCTTC. It encodes CASMLSGGAGYTF.